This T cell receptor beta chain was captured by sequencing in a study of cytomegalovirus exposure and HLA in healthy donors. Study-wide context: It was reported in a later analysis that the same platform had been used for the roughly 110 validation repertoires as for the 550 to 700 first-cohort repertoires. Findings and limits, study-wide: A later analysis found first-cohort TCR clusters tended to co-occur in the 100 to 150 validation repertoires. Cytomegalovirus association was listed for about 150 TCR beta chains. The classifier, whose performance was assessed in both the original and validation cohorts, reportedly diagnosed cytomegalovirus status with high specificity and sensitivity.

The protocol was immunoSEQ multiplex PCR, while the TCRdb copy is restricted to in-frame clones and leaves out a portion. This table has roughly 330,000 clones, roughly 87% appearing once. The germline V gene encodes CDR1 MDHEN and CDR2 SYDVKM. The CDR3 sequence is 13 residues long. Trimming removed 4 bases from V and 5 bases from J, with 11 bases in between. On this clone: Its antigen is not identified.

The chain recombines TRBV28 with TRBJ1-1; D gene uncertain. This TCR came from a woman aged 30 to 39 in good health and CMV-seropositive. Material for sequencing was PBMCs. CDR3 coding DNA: TGTGCCAGCAGTTCCGTCCCCGCGACTGAAGCTTTCTTT. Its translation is CASSSVPATEAFF.